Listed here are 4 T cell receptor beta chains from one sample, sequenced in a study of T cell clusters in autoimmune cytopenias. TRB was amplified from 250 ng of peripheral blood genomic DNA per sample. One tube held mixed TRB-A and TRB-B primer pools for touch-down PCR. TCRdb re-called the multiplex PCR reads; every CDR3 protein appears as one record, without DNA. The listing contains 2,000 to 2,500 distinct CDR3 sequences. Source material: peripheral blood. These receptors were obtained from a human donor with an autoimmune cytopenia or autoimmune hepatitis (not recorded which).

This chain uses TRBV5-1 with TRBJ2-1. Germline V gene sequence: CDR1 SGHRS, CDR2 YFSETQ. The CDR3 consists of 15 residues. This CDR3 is CASSLGQRSYNEQFF.

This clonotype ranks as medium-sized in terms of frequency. The CDR3 reads CASSPGGETQYF. The chain links TRBV18 to TRBJ2-5; no DNA is available, so the TRBD1 call from TCRdb remains unchecked. The CDR3 spans 12 residues. Looked up from germline, CDR1 is KGHSH and CDR2 is LQKENI.

The CDR3: CSVGGQGYGYTF. This chain joins TRBV29-1 and TRBJ1-2; TCRdb's D call of TRBD1 is untestable without DNA. Germline V gene data show CDR1 as SQVTM and CDR2 as ANQGSEA. CDR3 length: 12 amino acids.

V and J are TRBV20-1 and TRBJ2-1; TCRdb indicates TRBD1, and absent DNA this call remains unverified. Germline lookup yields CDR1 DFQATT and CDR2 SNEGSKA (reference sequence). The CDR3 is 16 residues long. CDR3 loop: CSARGGQGHSYNEQFF.